This T cell receptor beta chain was recovered during a study of T cell responses to AZD1222 COVID-19 vaccine. As for the study in general: The analysis combined second doses at about 4 or about 12 weeks. Study findings and constraints: CD4 TCRs associated with vaccination spanned spike, dominating at 160-218 and 743-854. Donors skewed white British and female; clonal diversity was possibly underestimated. Seropositive status at baseline applied to only six AZD1222 recipients.

TCRdb's table, derived via immunoSEQ multiplex PCR, lists solely in-frame clones and lacks some. The sample has approximately 100,000 clones, roughly 88% seen once; the top ten hold about 8.7%. As to this clone: The antigen is unknown.

In germline, CDR1 is SGHRS, CDR2 YFSETQ. Trimming stripped 4 bases from V and 5 bases from J, with 18 bases between. This CDR3 comprises 16 residues. The sequenced sample was peripheral blood, obtained on day 0 of AZD1222 vaccination. The sequence came from an adult in good health. The chain employs TRBV5-1 and TRBJ2-2; TRBD2 is a possible D gene (5 bases). For the CDR3, the DNA is TGCGCCAGCAGCCCGGCCACGGGGAAGGGAACCGGGGAGCTGTTTTTT. Amino acid sequence: CASSPATGKGTGELFF.